The sequence of this T cell receptor beta chain was determined in a study of shared clonotypes between healthy human individuals. Investigators divided CD4+ cells into CD45RA+ naive and CD45RA-negative memory subsets. The repertoire was sequenced with immunoSEQ multiplex PCR; TCRdb's copy has only in-frame clones and lacks some. The sample has roughly 2.2 million clones, about nine tenths seen once. V lost 1 base and J 2 bases, leaving 16 bases between the germline ends. The CDR3 contains 17 residues. Per the germline V gene, CDR1 is SGHTA and CDR2 is FQGNSA. Material: naive CD4+ T cells from PBMCs. Subset specified: CD45RA+ positively selected. This receptor was obtained from a man aged 18 to 29 in good health. Some clones in this sample may be carry-over from other donors' samples. This chain links TRBV7-2 with TRBJ2-3; TRBD2 might be the D (6 bases). The CDR3 reads CASSLDPPGRITDTQYF. CDR3 nucleotide sequence: TGTGCCAGCAGCTTAGACCCCCCTGGGAGGATCACAGATACGCAGTATTTT.